This T cell receptor beta chain emerged from a study of blood T cell repertoires in COVID-19. Study background: Samples representing acute and convalescent COVID-19 were sourced from the United States, Italy and Spain. The analysed material was cDNA or gDNA that came from T cells, B-cell-depleted T cells, or PBMCs.

Losses at the gene ends were 3 bases for V and 3 bases for J; bases not matched to a gene: 4. CDR1 and CDR2 (germline): DFQATT, SNEGSKA (reference sequence). This CDR3 region has 14 residues. Per the study methods: Estimated nucleated cell counts came from reference gene primer amplification. Libraries were prepared by immunoSEQ multiplex PCR; TCRdb keeps only in-frame clonotypes and omits some of them. The V and J calls and the clone size are those of that table, but D and trimming were determined from the DNA. The repertoire holds 35,000 to 50,000 clones, with approximately 80% as singletons. The receptor's source is a man aged 50 to 60 with active or convalescent COVID-19. The specimen sequenced was peripheral blood. This chain connects TRBV20-1 to TRBJ2-7; 11 bases align to TRBD2. The CDR3 sequence is CSASSGGGLYEQYF. The CDR3 DNA follows: TGCAGTGCTAGTAGCGGGGGGGGTCTCTACGAGCAGTACTTC.